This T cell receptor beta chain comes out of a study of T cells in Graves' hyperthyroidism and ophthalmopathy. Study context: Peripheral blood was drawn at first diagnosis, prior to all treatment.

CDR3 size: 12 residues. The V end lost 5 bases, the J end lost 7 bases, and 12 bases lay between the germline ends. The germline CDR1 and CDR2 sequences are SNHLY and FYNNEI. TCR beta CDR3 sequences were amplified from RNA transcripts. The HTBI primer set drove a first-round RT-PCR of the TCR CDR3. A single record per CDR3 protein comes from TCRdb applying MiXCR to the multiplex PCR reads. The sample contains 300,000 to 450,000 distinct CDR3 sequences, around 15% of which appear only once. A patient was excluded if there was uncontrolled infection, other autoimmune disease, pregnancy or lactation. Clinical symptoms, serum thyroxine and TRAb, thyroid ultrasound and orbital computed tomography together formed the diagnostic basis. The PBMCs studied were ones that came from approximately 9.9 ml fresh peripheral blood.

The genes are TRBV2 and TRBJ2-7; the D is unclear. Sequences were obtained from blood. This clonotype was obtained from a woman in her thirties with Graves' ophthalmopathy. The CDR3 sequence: CASSPGSWEQYF. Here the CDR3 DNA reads TGTGCCAGCAGTCCAGGATCCTGGGAGCAGTACTTC.